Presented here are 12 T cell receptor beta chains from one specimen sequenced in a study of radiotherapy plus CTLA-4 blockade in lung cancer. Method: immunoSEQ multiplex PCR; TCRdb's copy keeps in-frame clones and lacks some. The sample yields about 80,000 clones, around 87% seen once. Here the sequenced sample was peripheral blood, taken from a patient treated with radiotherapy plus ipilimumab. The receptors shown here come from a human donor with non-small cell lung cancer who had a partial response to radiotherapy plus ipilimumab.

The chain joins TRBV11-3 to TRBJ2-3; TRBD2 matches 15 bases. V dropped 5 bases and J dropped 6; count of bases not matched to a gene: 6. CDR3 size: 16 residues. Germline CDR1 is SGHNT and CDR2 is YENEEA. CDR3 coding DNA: TGTGCCAGCAGCCGGTACGGACTAGCGGGAGGGGATACGCAGTATTTT. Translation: CASSRYGLAGGDTQYF.

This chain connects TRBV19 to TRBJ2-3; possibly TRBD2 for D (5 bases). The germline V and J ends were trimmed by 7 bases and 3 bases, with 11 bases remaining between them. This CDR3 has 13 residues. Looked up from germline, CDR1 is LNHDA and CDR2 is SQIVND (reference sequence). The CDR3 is CASTPSGTDTQYF. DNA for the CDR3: TGTGCCAGTACCCCCTCGGGAACAGATACGCAGTATTTT.

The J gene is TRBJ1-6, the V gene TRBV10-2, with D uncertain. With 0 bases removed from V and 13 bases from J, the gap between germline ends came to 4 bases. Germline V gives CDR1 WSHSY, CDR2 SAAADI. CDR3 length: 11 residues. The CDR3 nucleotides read TGCGCCAGCAGTGAGTCCGGGCCCCTCCACTTT. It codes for CASSESGPLHF.

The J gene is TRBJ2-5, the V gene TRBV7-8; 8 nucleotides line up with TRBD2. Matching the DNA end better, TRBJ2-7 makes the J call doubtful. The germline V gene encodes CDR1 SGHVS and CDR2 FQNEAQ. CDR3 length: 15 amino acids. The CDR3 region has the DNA TGTGCCAGCAGCTCCGAAGCGGGAGCTAGCAACGAGCAGTACTTC. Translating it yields CASSSEAGASNEQYF.

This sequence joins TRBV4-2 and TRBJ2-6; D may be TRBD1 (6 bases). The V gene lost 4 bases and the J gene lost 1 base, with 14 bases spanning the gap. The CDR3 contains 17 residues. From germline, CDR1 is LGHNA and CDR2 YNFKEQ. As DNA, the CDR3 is TGTGCCAGCAGCCTTCAGGGACAAAGATCTGGGGCCAACGTCCTGACTTTC. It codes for CASSLQGQRSGANVLTF.

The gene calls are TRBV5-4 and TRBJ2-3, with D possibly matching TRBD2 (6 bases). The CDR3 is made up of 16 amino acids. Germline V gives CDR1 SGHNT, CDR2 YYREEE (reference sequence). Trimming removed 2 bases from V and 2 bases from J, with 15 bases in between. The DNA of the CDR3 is TGTGCCAGCAGCTTTACGGGCGGGGTCCTCACAGATACGCAGTATTTT. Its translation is CASSFTGGVLTDTQYF. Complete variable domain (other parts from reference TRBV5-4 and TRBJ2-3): ETGVTQSPTHLIKTRGQQVTLRCSSQSGHNTVSWYQQALGQGPQFIFQYYREEENGRGNFPPRFSGLQFPNYSSELNVNALELDDSALYLCASSFTGGVLTDTQYFGPGTRLTVL.

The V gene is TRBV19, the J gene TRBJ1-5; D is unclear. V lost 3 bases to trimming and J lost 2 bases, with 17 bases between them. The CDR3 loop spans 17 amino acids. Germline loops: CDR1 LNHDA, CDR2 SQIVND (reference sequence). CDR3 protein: CASSIHPIPRGNQPQHF. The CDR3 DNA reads TGTGCCAGTAGTATTCACCCAATCCCGAGGGGCAATCAGCCCCAGCATTTT.

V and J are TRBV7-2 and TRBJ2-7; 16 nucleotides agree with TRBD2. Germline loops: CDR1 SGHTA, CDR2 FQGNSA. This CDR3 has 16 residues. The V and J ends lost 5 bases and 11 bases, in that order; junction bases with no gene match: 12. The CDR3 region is CASSQGLAGGPSSEYF. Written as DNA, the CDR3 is TGTGCCAGCAGCCAGGGACTAGCGGGAGGGCCTTCTTCGGAGTACTTC.

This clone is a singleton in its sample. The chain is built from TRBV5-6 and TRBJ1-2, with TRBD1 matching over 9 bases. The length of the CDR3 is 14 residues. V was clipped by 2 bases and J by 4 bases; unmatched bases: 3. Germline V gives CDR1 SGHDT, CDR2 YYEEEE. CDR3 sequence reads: CASSLPGQGYGYTF. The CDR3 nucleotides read TGTGCCAGCAGCTTACCGGGACAGGGCTATGGCTACACCTTC. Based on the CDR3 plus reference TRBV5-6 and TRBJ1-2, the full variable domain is DAGVTQSPTHLIKTRGQQVTLRCSPKSGHDTVSWYQQALGQGPQFIFQYYEEEERQRGNFPDRFSGHQFPNYSSELNVNALLLGDSALYLCASSLPGQGYGYTFGSGTRLTVV.

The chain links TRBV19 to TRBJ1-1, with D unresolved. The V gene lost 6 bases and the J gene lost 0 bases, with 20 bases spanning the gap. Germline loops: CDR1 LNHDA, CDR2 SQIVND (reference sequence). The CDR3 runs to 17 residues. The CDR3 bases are TGTGCCAGTAGGGGCCGGGTCGGAGGCGTCGTGAACACTGAAGCTTTCTTT. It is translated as CASRGRVGGVVNTEAFF.

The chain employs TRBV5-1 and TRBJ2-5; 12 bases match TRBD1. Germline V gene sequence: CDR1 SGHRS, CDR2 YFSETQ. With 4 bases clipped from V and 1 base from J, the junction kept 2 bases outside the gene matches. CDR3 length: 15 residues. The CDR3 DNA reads TGCGCCAGCAGCGGGACAGGGGGCTTCCAAGAGACCCAGTACTTC. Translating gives CASSGTGGFQETQYF.

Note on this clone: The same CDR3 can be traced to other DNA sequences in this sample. The CDR3 bases are TGTGCCAGCAGCCAAGCTCTGGGACAATCTGGAAACACCATATATTTT. Its translation is CASSQALGQSGNTIYF. The V gene is TRBV4-2, the J gene TRBJ1-3; weak D call: TRBD1 (6 bases). The ends were cut back, 1 base at V and 1 base at J, with 11 bases in the middle. The CDR3 length is 16 residues. Germline CDR1 LGHNA, CDR2 YNFKEQ.